Described below is a single T cell receptor beta chain sequence and its context. Its antigen remains undetermined. Per-base quality was not reported, and no clone a single base away is much larger than it. Rearranged CDR3 beta regions were amplified from genomic DNA with multiplex V and J primers using the immunoSEQ TRB Survey service. To keep sequencing depth the same across samples, survey-level depth of up to 500,000 reads per sample was applied. The libraries were purified, combined into pools and sequenced with Illumina technology. Per the original workflow: Productive clonality, sample overlap, pairwise scatters, CDR3 beta length, V/D/J gene usage and productiveness were assessed with immunoSEQ online tools. Calculated diversity was defined as the number of unique rearrangements divided by total templates times 100, and Shannon and Simpson indices were additionally computed. Z-score normalized data were analyzed by principal component analysis with the R prcomp function and the ggbiplot package. Morisita's index was used to quantify the clonal overlap between blood and rectum within each subject. What TCRdb holds here is the immuneACCESS table cut down to in-frame rearrangements. Part of the clones is not present; checked against another copy, under half of the missing clones reflect an unresolved V gene, and the others are unexplained. V, J and clone size were drawn from that table, and D and trimming were deduced from the DNA. This sample lists more than 12,000 clones; 80% to 90% were detected once. The ten most abundant clones make up more than 0.85% of the sample.

Before the diagnostic colonoscopy, none of the ulcerative colitis patients had been given immunosuppressive medication. Blood was sampled at the same time as the colonoscopy. The Wizard kit (Promega) was used to extract genomic DNA from both blood and intestinal samples. From the germline V gene (reference sequence), CDR1 is SGHNT and CDR2 is YYREEE. Taken from cysteine to phenylalanine, the CDR3 has 16 residues. Kept here is only the CDR3 DNA, which spans 48 bases and is read in frame from base 1. V sheds 0 bases and J sheds 5 bases, leaving 18 bases between their ends. The data are from a study of pediatric ulcerative colitis (dated by TCRdb to about 2019). Regarding the research as a whole: Among the ulcerative colitis patients, about seven had pancolitis and two had left-sided colitis, and histology in every patient was consistent with ulcerative colitis. From under ten newly diagnosed, treatment-naive pediatric ulcerative colitis patients and a few non-IBD control children, paired blood and rectal samples were collected. The Pediatric Ulcerative Colitis Activity Index classified a couple of patients as having mild disease, several as having moderate disease and three as having acute severe colitis. The paper as a whole reports these results and caveats: Features of the rectal repertoire distinguished controls, mild-moderate colitis patients and acute severe colitis patients, and in acute severe colitis rectal diversity was lower because of clonal expansions. A couple of rectal CDR3 clonotypes were found in every ulcerative colitis patient but in no control. Significantly higher autologous blood-rectal clonal overlap was found in ulcerative colitis patients than in controls, which suggested increased T cell trafficking to inflamed tissue. Repertoires were derived from total lymphocyte DNA, so rare subsets such as regulatory T cells may have patterns not reflected. For technical reasons, blood samples from a couple of patients gave substantially fewer templates, and these samples were excluded from the blood-rectal overlap analysis. With only a handful of individuals, the healthy control group was small.

The chain is made from TRBV5-4 and TRBJ2-7; a tentative D call is TRBD1 (6 bases match). The sequenced material came from blood. This clonotype was obtained from a boy younger than 18 with moderate ulcerative colitis. The DNA sequence reads TGTGCCAGCAGCTTGGCCCTCAGGGGTGGGAGCAACGAGCAGTACTTC. Its coded protein is CASSLALRGGSNEQYF.